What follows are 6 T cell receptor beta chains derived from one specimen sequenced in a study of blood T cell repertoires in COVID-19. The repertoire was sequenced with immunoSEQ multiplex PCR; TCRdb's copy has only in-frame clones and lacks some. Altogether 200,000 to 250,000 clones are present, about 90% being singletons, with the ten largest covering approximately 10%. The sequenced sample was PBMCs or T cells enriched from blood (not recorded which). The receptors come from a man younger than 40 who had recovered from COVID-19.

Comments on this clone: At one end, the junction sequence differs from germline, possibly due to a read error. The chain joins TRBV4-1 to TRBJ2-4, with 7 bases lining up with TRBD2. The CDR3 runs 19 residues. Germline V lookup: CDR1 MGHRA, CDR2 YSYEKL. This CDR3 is CARSPRGSGSLWAENIQYF. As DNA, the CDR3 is TGCGCCCGCAGCCCCCGGGGTAGCGGGTCCCTCTGGGCGGAAAACATTCAGTACTTC.

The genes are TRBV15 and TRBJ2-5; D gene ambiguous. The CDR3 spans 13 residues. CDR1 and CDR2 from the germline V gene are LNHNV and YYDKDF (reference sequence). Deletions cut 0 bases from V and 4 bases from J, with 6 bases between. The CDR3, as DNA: TGTGCCACCAGCAGAGATAGTTCAGAGACCCAGTACTTC. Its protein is CATSRDSSETQYF.

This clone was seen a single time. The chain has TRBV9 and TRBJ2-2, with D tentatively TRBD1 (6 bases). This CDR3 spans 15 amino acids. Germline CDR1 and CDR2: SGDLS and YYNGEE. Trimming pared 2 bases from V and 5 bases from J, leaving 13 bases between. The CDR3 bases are TGTGCCAGCAGCGTGGGGGCACCGGGTACCGGGGAGCTGTTTTTT. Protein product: CASSVGAPGTGELFF.

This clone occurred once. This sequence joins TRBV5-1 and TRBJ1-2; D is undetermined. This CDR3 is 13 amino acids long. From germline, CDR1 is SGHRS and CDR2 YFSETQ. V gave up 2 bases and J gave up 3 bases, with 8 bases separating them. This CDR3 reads CASSFDGDYGYTF. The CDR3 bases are TGCGCCAGCAGCTTCGACGGGGACTATGGCTACACCTTC.

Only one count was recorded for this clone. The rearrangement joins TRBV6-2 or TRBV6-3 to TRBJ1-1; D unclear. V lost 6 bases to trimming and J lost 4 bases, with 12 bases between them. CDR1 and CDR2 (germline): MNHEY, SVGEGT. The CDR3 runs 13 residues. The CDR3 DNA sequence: TGTGCCAGCAGCTCACAGCGGGTCACTGAAGCTTTCTTT. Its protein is CASSSQRVTEAFF.

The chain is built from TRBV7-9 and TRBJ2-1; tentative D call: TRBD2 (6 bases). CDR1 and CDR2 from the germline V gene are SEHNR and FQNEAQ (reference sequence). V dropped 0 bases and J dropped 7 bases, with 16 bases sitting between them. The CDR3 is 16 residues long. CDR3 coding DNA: TGTGCCAGCAGCTTAGCGGACTATTATGGGGCAAATGAGCAGTTCTTC. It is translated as CASSLADYYGANEQFF.